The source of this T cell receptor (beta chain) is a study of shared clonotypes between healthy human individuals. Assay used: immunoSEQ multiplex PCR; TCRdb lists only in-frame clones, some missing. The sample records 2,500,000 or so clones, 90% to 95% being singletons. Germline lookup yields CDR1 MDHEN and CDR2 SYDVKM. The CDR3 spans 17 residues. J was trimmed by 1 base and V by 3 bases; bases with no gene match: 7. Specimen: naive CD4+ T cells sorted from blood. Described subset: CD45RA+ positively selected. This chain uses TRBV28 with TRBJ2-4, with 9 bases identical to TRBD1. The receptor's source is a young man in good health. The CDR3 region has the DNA TGTGCCAGCAGTTTTACCGGGACAGGGTGGGCCAAAAACATTCAGTACTTC. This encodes CASSFTGTGWAKNIQYF.